The sequence of this T cell receptor (beta chain) was determined in a study of blood T cell repertoires in COVID-19. The overall study: Some COVID-19 samples were acute and others convalescent; all came from the United States, Italy and Spain.

This clone was seen more than once but under ten times. Generated by immunoSEQ multiplex PCR, the TCRdb table keeps only in-frame clones and is missing some. The sample has some 270,000 clones, over 80% seen once; the top ten hold 1.5%. This CDR3 comprises 13 residues. V was pared by 0 bases and J by 4 bases, with 9 bases between. Germline V gene sequence: CDR1 GTSNPN, CDR2 SVGIG (reference sequence). This sequence joins TRBV30 and TRBJ2-5; D perhaps matches TRBD2 (5 bases). This clonotype originated in a woman aged 40 to 50 who had recovered from COVID-19. Material: peripheral blood. The chain's CDR3 is CAWSVRGAETQYF. The CDR3 DNA reads TGTGCCTGGAGTGTACGGGGAGCAGAGACCCAGTACTTC.